This is a list of T cell receptor beta chains from one sample in a study of graft-versus-host responses after intestinal transplantation. Their specific antigens are unknown. The repertoire was sequenced with immunoSEQ multiplex PCR; TCRdb's copy has only in-frame clones and lacks some. The sample lists over 85,000 clones, roughly 89% occurring once. Sequencing was performed on unstimulated CD4+ T cells sorted from spleen or lymph node cells, taken before transplant. The receptor source for this set is a human donor who was the organ donor for an intestinal transplant. The CDR3 runs from the conserved cysteine through the conserved F or W. D genes are given only for firm matches. Rows may omit the clone size; those that give it use once, few, many or a size class.

j_call clone_size v_call d_call cdr3_aa cdr3_nt
TRBJ2-5 . TRBV18 TRBD2 CASSSPISGETQYF TGTGCCAGCTCAAGCCCTATTAGCGGGGAGACCCAGTACTTC
TRBJ1-4 . TRBV4-2 TRBD1 CASSQDTRGLYEKLFF TGTGCCAGCAGCCAAGATACCAGGGGGCTTTACGAAAAACTGTTTTTT
TRBJ2-5 . TRBV11-2 TRBD2 CASSLGLAMRETQYF TGTGCCAGCAGCTTAGGACTAGCGATGAGGGAGACCCAGTACTTC
TRBJ2-3 . TRBV11-2 TRBD2 CASSLAALAGGPGDTQYF TGTGCCAGCAGCTTAGCAGCTCTAGCGGGGGGGCCTGGAGATACGCAGTATTTT
TRBJ1-4 . TRBV18 . CASSPQQGAEKLFF TGTGCCAGCTCACCACAGCAGGGTGCCGAAAAACTGTTTTTT
TRBJ1-1 . TRBV7-2 . CASSLGQGFTEAFF TGTGCCAGCAGCTTAGGGCAGGGGTTTACTGAAGCTTTCTTT
TRBJ2-3 . TRBV11-1 . CASSLNGGPTDTQYF TGTGCCAGCAGCTTAAACGGGGGTCCCACAGATACGCAGTATTTT
TRBJ2-3 . TRBV5-8 TRBD2 CASSPNSGGDTDTQYF TGTGCCAGCAGCCCCAATAGCGGGGGGGACACAGATACGCAGTATTTT
TRBJ1-2 . TRBV5-6 . CASSWTSRDYGYTF TGTGCCAGCAGCTGGACGTCCAGGGATTACGGCTACACCTTC
TRBJ1-4 . TRBV7-2 . CASSSAFRGEKLFF TGTGCCAGCAGCTCGGCTTTTCGGGGTGAAAAACTGTTTTTT
TRBJ2-5 . TRBV28 TRBD2 CASCVFAGLAGQETQYF TGTGCCAGTTGCGTCTTCGCGGGACTAGCGGGGCAAGAGACCCAGTACTTC
TRBJ1-5 . TRBV7-2 TRBD1 CASSLGQGYQPQHF TGTGCCAGCAGCTTGGGACAGGGCTATCAGCCCCAGCATTTT
TRBJ1-6 once TRBV7-9 TRBD1 CASSPRGPNSPLHF TGTGCCAGCAGCCCCAGGGGGCCGAATTCACCCCTCCACTTT
TRBJ2-7 once TRBV5-4 TRBD1 CASSSPYRGRNEQYF TGTGCCAGCAGTTCACCCTACAGGGGGCGCAACGAGCAGTACTTC
TRBJ2-7 few TRBV19 TRBD1 CASSIVRQGARLHEQYF TGTGCCAGTAGTATAGTTCGACAGGGGGCTCGACTCCACGAGCAGTACTTC
TRBJ1-1 . TRBV29-1 TRBD1 CSVATGDTEAFF TGCAGCGTAGCTACAGGGGACACTGAAGCTTTCTTT
TRBJ1-2 few TRBV2 . CASRGQNYGYTF TGTGCCAGCAGAGGACAGAACTATGGCTACACCTTC
TRBJ1-2 once TRBV28 TRBD1 CASRTGATYGYTF TGTGCCAGCAGGACAGGGGCCACCTATGGCTACACCTTC
TRBJ1-1 . TRBV27 . CASRSRRGIMNTEAFF TGTGCCAGCAGATCGAGGCGGGGGATAATGAACACTGAAGCTTTCTTT
TRBJ2-7 . TRBV5-1 TRBD2 CASSFPQTSGGPRFYEQYF TGCGCCAGCAGCTTTCCCCAGACTAGCGGGGGACCTCGATTCTACGAGCAGTACTTC
TRBJ1-2 . TRBV4-2 TRBD1 CASSRGQGYGYTF TGTGCCAGCAGCCGAGGACAGGGTTATGGCTACACCTTC
TRBJ2-7 . TRBV6-4 TRBD2 CASSDPVGLAEKEQYF TGTGCCAGCAGTGACCCAGTGGGGCTAGCGGAGAAGGAGCAGTACTTC
TRBJ2-3 . TRBV6-5 . CASSYSRSGKKDTQYF TGTGCCAGCAGTTACTCTCGATCCGGGAAGAAAGATACGCAGTATTTT
TRBJ1-1 . TRBV5-1 . CASSLQNTEAFF TGCGCCAGCAGCTTGCAGAACACTGAAGCTTTCTTT
TRBJ1-6 . TRBV6-1 . CASSEYPQGRGSSYNSPLHF TGTGCCAGCAGTGAATATCCCCAGGGAAGGGGGAGCTCCTATAATTCACCCCTCCACTTT
TRBJ1-2 . TRBV18 TRBD1 CASSGGQGALYGYTF TGTGCCAGCTCAGGCGGACAGGGGGCCCTCTATGGCTACACCTTC
TRBJ1-3 . TRBV28 . CASTWGSHSGNTIYF TGTGCCAGCACCTGGGGCAGCCACTCTGGAAACACCATATATTTT
TRBJ2-1 . TRBV5-1 TRBD1 CASSLVLGQVYNEQFF TGCGCCAGCAGCTTGGTCCTGGGACAGGTATACAATGAGCAGTTCTTC
TRBJ2-7 . TRBV4-2 TRBD2 CASSHRLAGGPNEQYF TGTGCCAGCAGCCATCGACTAGCGGGGGGGCCCAACGAGCAGTACTTC
TRBJ1-2 . TRBV19 . CASSVTNTAYGYTF TGTGCCAGTAGTGTGACAAATACGGCCTATGGCTACACCTTC
TRBJ1-4 few TRBV5-1 TRBD1 CASSPGDRDEKLFF TGCGCCAGCAGCCCCGGGGACAGGGATGAAAAACTGTTTTTT
TRBJ1-3 few TRBV6-5 . CASSYSTRHPGNTIYF TGTGCCAGCAGTTACTCGACTCGTCATCCCGGAAACACCATATATTTT
TRBJ2-2 . TRBV7-7 TRBD2 CASSPLGGTGELFF TGTGCCAGCAGCCCCTTGGGGGGGACCGGGGAGCTGTTTTTT
TRBJ1-1 . TRBV2 . CASSEGAFGFF TGTGCCAGCAGTGAAGGAGCTTTCGGTTTCTTT
TRBJ2-1 . TRBV7-2 TRBD2 CASSAASGGNEQFF TGTGCCAGCAGCGCAGCTAGCGGGGGTAATGAGCAGTTCTTC
TRBJ2-1 few TRBV6-1 . CASSQGGGPYNEQFF TGTGCCAGCAGTCAAGGGGGGGGGCCATACAATGAGCAGTTCTTC
TRBJ2-4 . TRBV4-3 TRBD2 CANSGLAGARAKNIQYF TGCGCCAACTCGGGACTAGCGGGGGCTCGGGCCAAAAACATTCAGTACTTC
TRBJ1-5 . TRBV28 . CASSNSAHSNQPQHF TGTGCCAGCAGTAACTCCGCCCATAGCAATCAGCCCCAGCATTTT
TRBJ1-4 . TRBV6-4 . CASSEAGGVIEKLFF TGTGCCAGCAGTGAAGCTGGGGGGGTAATCGAAAAACTGTTTTTT
TRBJ2-3 . TRBV4-3 . CASSQVFRDTQYF TGCGCCAGCAGCCAAGTATTTCGAGATACGCAGTATTTT
TRBJ2-7 . TRBV6-6 . CASRKSDEQYF TGTGCCAGCAGAAAGTCGGACGAGCAGTACTTC
TRBJ1-2 once TRBV4-1 . CASSPGSQGSYYGYTF TGCGCCAGCTCCCCCGGATCCCAGGGTAGTTACTATGGCTACACCTTC
TRBJ2-5 . TRBV7-2 . CASSLVWTDQETQYF TGTGCCAGCAGCTTAGTCTGGACAGACCAAGAGACCCAGTACTTC
TRBJ2-6 . TRBV18 . CASSPRTSRSGANVLTF TGTGCCAGCTCACCACGGACATCTAGATCTGGGGCCAACGTCCTGACTTTC
TRBJ1-3 . TRBV4-2 TRBD1 CASSPLGQPGNTIYF TGTGCCAGCAGCCCGTTGGGACAGCCTGGAAACACCATATATTTT
TRBJ2-7 . TRBV28 . CASSSLRTGREYEQYF TGTGCCAGCAGTTCCCTGAGGACAGGTCGGGAGTACGAGCAGTACTTC
TRBJ1-6 . TRBV7-6 TRBD1 CASSQQGGNSPLHF TGTGCCAGCAGCCAACAGGGGGGTAATTCACCCCTCCACTTT
TRBJ2-1 . TRBV4-1 . CASSQGQGGGEQFF TGCGCCAGCAGCCAAGGACAGGGAGGAGGTGAGCAGTTCTTC
TRBJ1-6 . TRBV4-1 . CASSQERQDSPLHF TGCGCCAGCAGCCAAGAACGCCAGGATTCACCCCTCCACTTT
TRBJ1-1 . TRBV9 TRBD1 CASSKGAVSEAFF TGTGCCAGCAGCAAGGGGGCAGTTTCTGAAGCTTTCTTT
TRBJ1-1 . TRBV18 TRBD1 CASSGQGALNTEAFF TGTGCCAGCTCAGGACAGGGGGCCCTGAACACTGAAGCTTTCTTT
TRBJ2-5 . TRBV9 . CASSVGRGREETQYF TGTGCCAGCAGCGTAGGGCGGGGGCGGGAAGAGACCCAGTACTTC
TRBJ2-5 . TRBV6-5 . CASSYAGLQETQYF TGTGCCAGCAGTTACGCGGGGCTTCAAGAGACCCAGTACTTC